The 25 T cell receptor beta chains in this list originate from one sample, sequenced in a study of Ad26.COV2.S vaccination and SARS-CoV-2 variants. The repertoire was sequenced with immunoSEQ multiplex PCR; TCRdb's copy has only in-frame clones and lacks some. This sample yields hundreds of thousands of clones, of which 80% to 90% are seen a single time; about 1.5% belongs to the top ten. The treatment denotes: about 20 received Ad26.COV2.S at low or high dose, single or two shots; 5 received placebo; per-sample allocation not given. Sampling occurred on day 63 after the first vaccine or placebo injection. Sequenced here: peripheral blood, sampled in a trial of Ad26.COV2.S vaccine versus placebo. These receptors all stem from a person aged 18 to 65 who received the Ad26.COV2.S COVID-19 vaccine or a placebo.

The V call is TRBV30, the J call TRBJ2-7; D perhaps matches TRBD2 (5 bases). CDR3 length equals 13 residues. V lost 1 base to trimming and J lost 6 bases, with 13 bases between them. The germline V gene has CDR1 GTSNPN and CDR2 SVGIG (reference sequence). For the CDR3, the DNA is TGTGCCTGGAGTGAGGCGAGGGCTACCGAGCAGTACTTC. This codes for CAWSEARATEQYF. Supplemented by reference TRBV30 and TRBJ2-7, the full variable domain reads SQTIHQWPATLVQPVGSPLSLECTVEGTSNPNLYWYRQAAGRGLQLLFYSVGIGQISSEVPQNLSASRPQDRQFILSSKKLLLSDSGFYLCAWSEARATEQYFGPGTRLTVT.

The CDR3 nucleotides are TGCGCCAGCAGTGAGTCACAGAGGACGTATAGCAATCAGCCCCAGCATTTT. Translated, it gives CASSESQRTYSNQPQHF. J is TRBJ1-5 and V is TRBV10-2; no clear D gene. Germline assignment: CDR1 WSHSY and CDR2 SAAADI. Trimming removed 0 bases at V and 0 bases at J, with 12 bases between. This CDR3 has 17 amino acids.

This chain uses TRBV19 with TRBJ1-5; 10 bases align to TRBD1. The CDR3 contains 18 residues. CDR1 LNHDA and CDR2 SQIVND come from the germline V gene (reference sequence). Trimming cost V 4 bases and J 3 bases; bases outside gene matches: 12. As DNA, the CDR3 is TGTGCCAGTAGTAGCCCCCCGGGGACAGGGGTCTTCAATCAGCCCCAGCATTTT. It is translated as CASSSPPGTGVFNQPQHF.

As DNA, the CDR3 is TGCGCCAGCAGTGGGCAGGGGGCGACCTACGAGCAGTACTTC. Its translation: CASSGQGATYEQYF. The chain combines TRBV10-1 with TRBJ2-7, with TRBD1 matching 8 bases. The CDR3 covers 14 residues. CDR1 is WNHNN, CDR2 SYGVQD, per germline (reference sequence). The J segment lost 2 bases and the V segment lost 4 bases, leaving 4 bases of the junction unmatched.

V and J are TRBV3-1 (or the pseudogene TRBV3-2) and TRBJ1-3; tentative D call: TRBD1 (6 bases). V was trimmed by 7 bases and J by 0 bases, leaving 13 bases between them. The germline CDR1 and CDR2 sequences are LGHDT and YNNKEL (reference sequence). The CDR3 is made up of 15 amino acids. CDR3 protein: CASKGGPYSGNTIYF. CDR3 in DNA: TGTGCCAGCAAGGGGGGTCCATACTCTGGAAACACCATATATTTT.

The chain employs TRBV6-6 and TRBJ1-1; D is ambiguous. The CDR3 covers 13 residues. The V end lost 3 bases, the J end lost 4 bases, and 9 bases lay between the germline ends. Germline V gene data show CDR1 as MNHNY and CDR2 as SVGAGI (reference sequence). DNA of the CDR3: TGTGCCAGCAGTTATGGACCGGGCACTGAAGCTTTCTTT. This translates into CASSYGPGTEAFF.

J is TRBJ1-4 and V is TRBV9, with 11 bases identical to TRBD1. From germline, CDR1 is SGDLS and CDR2 YYNGEE. V was pared by 0 bases and J by 7 bases, with 2 bases of the junction left unmatched. CDR3 length equals 15 residues. CDR3 in DNA: TGTGCCAGCAGCGTAGGCGGGACAGGGGGTGAAAAACTGTTTTTT. Its protein is CASSVGGTGGEKLFF. Full variable domain (missing parts from reference TRBV9 and TRBJ1-4): DSGVTQTPKHLITATGQRVTLRCSPRSGDLSVYWYQQSLDQGLQFLIQYYNGEERAKGNILERFSAQQFPDLHSELNLSSLELGDSALYFCASSVGGTGGEKLFFGSGTQLSVL.

The rearrangement links TRBV10-1 to TRBJ1-5; the D gene is possibly TRBD1 (6 bases). Per germline, CDR1 WNHNN and CDR2 SYGVQD (reference sequence). V lost 5 bases and J lost 3, with 14 bases in between. The CDR3 contains 15 residues. In DNA form, the CDR3 reads TGCGCCAGCAGTCCCGGGACACAAAACAATCAGCCCCAGCATTTT. Translating gives CASSPGTQNNQPQHF.

The chain joins TRBV7-8 to TRBJ1-1; D might be TRBD1 (5 bases). Germline V gene sequence: CDR1 SGHVS, CDR2 FQNEAQ. The V gene lost 5 bases and the J gene lost 8 bases, with 12 bases spanning the gap. There are 12 residues in the CDR3. CDR3 DNA sequence: TGTGCCAGCAGCCACCGGGACCTCGAAGCTTTCTTT. Its protein is CASSHRDLEAFF.

The chain recombines TRBV7-6 with TRBJ1-1, with D hard to call. Trimming took off 1 base at V and 7 bases at J, with 4 bases between the two ends. There are 11 residues in the CDR3. Germline-derived CDR1 and CDR2 are SGHVS and FNYEAQ. The CDR3 DNA follows: TGTGCCAGCAGCTTAGAGGGTGAAGCTTTCTTT. Translation gives CASSLEGEAFF.

V gene TRBV6-5 combines with J gene TRBJ2-7; possible D gene TRBD1, 6 bases. The CDR3 spans 15 residues. CDR1 and CDR2 (germline): MNHEY, SVGAGI. The V end lost 2 bases, the J end lost 3 bases, and 14 bases lay between the germline ends. CDR3 sequence: CASSYLTGPGYEQYF. CDR3 coding DNA: TGTGCCAGCAGTTACCTGACAGGCCCTGGCTACGAGCAGTACTTC.

This clone has just one count. This chain joins TRBV7-2 and TRBJ1-3; 7 bases line up with TRBD1. Unmatched junction bases numbered 3, after V lost 5 bases and J lost 8 bases. Germline CDR1 and CDR2: SGHTA and FQGNSA. This CDR3 contains 12 residues. This CDR3 is CASSLGTDTIYF. The CDR3 DNA reads as TGTGCCAGCAGCCTCGGGACAGACACCATATATTTT.

The chain combines TRBV7-2 with TRBJ2-6; no clear D gene. This CDR3 comprises 15 residues. CDR1 is SGHTA, CDR2 FQGNSA, per germline. The V gene lost 0 bases and the J gene lost 4 bases, with 7 bases spanning the gap. CDR3 nucleotide sequence: TGTGCCAGCAGCTTAGCCAGGCAGGGGGCCAACGTCCTGACTTTC. Translating gives CASSLARQGANVLTF. The variable domain in full, completed from reference TRBV7-2 and TRBJ2-6, reads GAGVSQSPSNKVTEKGKDVELRCDPISGHTALYWYRQSLGQGLEFLIYFQGNSAPDKSGLPSDRFSAERTGGSVSTLTIQRTQQEDSAVYLCASSLARQGANVLTFGAGSRLTVL.

The CDR3: CASSVGASGSNEQFF. The CDR3 coding sequence is TGTGCCAGCAGCGTAGGAGCTAGCGGGAGCAATGAGCAGTTCTTC. The chain recombines TRBV9 with TRBJ2-1; 10 bases map to TRBD2. This CDR3 comprises 15 residues. Trimming removed 0 bases from V and 6 bases from J; junction bases left unmatched: 3. Germline assignment: CDR1 SGDLS and CDR2 YYNGEE.

CDR3 residues: CASSLPGLASGELFF. Here the CDR3 DNA reads TGTGCCAGCAGCCTCCCGGGACTAGCGTCCGGGGAGCTGTTTTTT. This sequence joins TRBV7-2 and TRBJ2-2; TRBD2 agrees at 10 bases. Germline V gene lookup returns CDR1 SGHTA and CDR2 FQGNSA. CDR3 length: 15 residues. Trimming cost V 5 bases and J 6 bases; bases outside gene matches: 6.

The chain links TRBV19 to TRBJ1-2; the D gene is possibly TRBD1 (5 bases). Trimming took 3 bases from V and 5 from J, leaving 16 bases between them. Germline CDR1 reads LNHDA; CDR2 reads SQIVND (reference sequence). CDR3 length equals 15 residues. In DNA, the CDR3 is TGTGCCAGTAGTATTAGGGGCAGCGCCCTATATGGCTACACCTTC. Translation gives CASSIRGSALYGYTF.

The rearrangement joins TRBV7-9 to TRBJ2-1, with 8 bases that match TRBD1. With V trimmed by 5 bases and J by 0 bases, 6 bases remained unmatched. This CDR3 is 16 amino acids long. The germline CDR1 and CDR2 sequences are SEHNR and FQNEAQ (reference sequence). CDR3 region: CASSPRDRSSYNEQFF. For the CDR3, the DNA is TGTGCCAGCAGCCCCCGGGACAGGAGCTCCTACAATGAGCAGTTCTTC.

This chain joins TRBV7-2 and TRBJ2-1; 8 bases are a match to TRBD2. With 5 bases clipped from V and 6 bases from J, the junction kept 9 bases outside the gene matches. The CDR3 loop spans 15 amino acids. Per germline, CDR1 SGHTA and CDR2 FQGNSA. The CDR3 DNA follows: TGTGCCAGCAGCGCTCCTGATAGCGGGACCAATGAGCAGTTCTTC. It yields the protein CASSAPDSGTNEQFF.

This clone was observed once. V usage is TRBV4-1 and J usage is TRBJ2-1; a weak D match, TRBD2 (5 bases). The length of the CDR3 is 13 residues. Trimming took off 3 bases at V and 7 bases at J, with 10 bases between the two ends. Germline CDR1 is MGHRA and CDR2 is YSYEKL. CDR3 bases: TGCGCCAGCAGCCAGGTCGACTATAATGAGCAGTTCTTC. It translates to CASSQVDYNEQFF.

V is TRBV4-1 and J is TRBJ2-1, with 12 nucleotides matching TRBD2. The CDR3 totals 15 residues. Germline V gene sequence: CDR1 MGHRA, CDR2 YSYEKL. Unmatched junction bases numbered 3, after V lost 3 bases and J lost 6 bases. The CDR3 reads CASSHGLAGPNEQFF. For the CDR3, the DNA is TGCGCCAGCAGCCACGGACTAGCGGGACCCAATGAGCAGTTCTTC.

The chain recombines TRBV30 with TRBJ2-7, with 9 nucleotides matching TRBD1. Germline V gives CDR1 GTSNPN, CDR2 SVGIG (reference sequence). The ends lost 6 bases at V and 6 bases at J; junction bases unmatched: 15. The CDR3 runs 15 residues. The CDR3 protein is CACFPLGTGKGEQYF. In DNA, the CDR3 is TGTGCCTGCTTCCCTCTGGGGACAGGGAAGGGCGAGCAGTACTTC.

Of note for this clone: This same CDR3 is encoded by further DNA sequences in the sample. The rearrangement joins TRBV11-3 to TRBJ2-3; D is unclear. The CDR3 runs to 14 residues. V lost 3 bases, J lost 0 bases, and 7 bases lay in between. The germline V gene encodes CDR1 SGHNT and CDR2 YENEEA. The CDR3 bases are TGTGCCAGCAGCTTTAGTGGGAGCACAGATACGCAGTATTTT. Protein product: CASSFSGSTDTQYF.

This chain uses TRBV6-5 with TRBJ2-7; no firm D call. V was pared by 8 bases and J by 0 bases, with 14 bases between. The CDR3 extends over 14 amino acids. Germline CDR1 MNHEY, CDR2 SVGAGI. CDR3 region: CASGTVPSSYEQYF. The CDR3, as DNA: TGTGCCAGCGGCACAGTCCCGAGCTCCTACGAGCAGTACTTC.

V is TRBV3-1 (or the pseudogene TRBV3-2) and J is TRBJ2-2; a weak D match, TRBD1 (6 bases). The CDR3 is made up of 16 amino acids. Germline V CDR1 and CDR2: LGHDT, YNNKEL (reference sequence). The V gene lost 3 bases and the J gene lost 5 bases, with 16 bases spanning the gap. In nucleotides, the CDR3 is TGTGCCAGCAGCCAGAGGAGAGGGACATCGACCGGGGAGCTGTTTTTT. It encodes CASSQRRGTSTGELFF.

The chain joins TRBV14 to TRBJ2-7; 11 bases are shared with TRBD2. V lost 1 base to trimming and J lost 1 base; unmatched junction nucleotides: 3. The CDR3 spans 16 residues. Germline V gene lookup returns CDR1 SGHDN and CDR2 FVKESK. CDR3 region: CASSQGLAGGSYEQYF. In DNA form, the CDR3 reads TGTGCCAGCAGCCAAGGTCTAGCGGGAGGTTCCTACGAGCAGTACTTC.